The rows below give T cell receptor beta chains drawn from one sample of a study of blood T cell repertoires in COVID-19. Only in-frame clones appear in the TCRdb table, and some are missing; sequencing was by immunoSEQ multiplex PCR. The table lists 150,000 or so clones, about 82% of them singletons. Sequencing was done on a sample of peripheral blood. The receptors were gathered from a woman of 80 years or more with active or convalescent COVID-19. Both conserved end residues are part of each CDR3. Fields, in order: V gene, J gene, clone size, D gene, CDR3 protein, CDR3 DNA. The D gene is left open where the match is weak. Expanded clones are given a class, and other clones once, few, many or no size at all.

TRBV4-2	TRBJ2-3	few	TRBD2	CASSQPSGGAGDTQYF	TGTGCCAGCAGCCAACCCAGCGGGGGGGCAGGGGATACGCAGTATTTT
TRBV4-1	TRBJ2-7	many	TRBD1	CASSQAGGFTYEQYF	TGCGCCAGCAGCCAAGCAGGGGGCTTTACCTACGAGCAGTACTTC
TRBV7-9	TRBJ1-3	-	-	CASSPMGRGTTIYF	TGTGCCAGCAGCCCTATGGGGAGGGGGACCACCATATATTTT
TRBV5-1	TRBJ2-5	-	-	CASYVGGVQETQYF	TGCGCCAGCTACGTGGGCGGGGTCCAAGAGACCCAGTACTTC
TRBV28	TRBJ1-2	-	TRBD1	CASNQPRDRDSSGYTF	TGTGCCAGCAACCAACCCCGGGACAGAGACTCTTCTGGCTACACCTTC
TRBV18	TRBJ2-2	-	TRBD2	CASSQLAGGSLNTGELFF	TGTGCCAGCTCGCAACTAGCGGGGGGCTCTTTGAACACCGGGGAGCTGTTTTTT
TRBV6-5	TRBJ1-5	few	-	CASLLRGSNQPQHF	TGTGCCAGCCTATTACGGGGTAGCAATCAGCCCCAGCATTTT
TRBV6-1	TRBJ2-7	-	-	CASSDPRLSGSEQYF	TGTGCCAGCAGTGACCCCCGGCTGAGCGGGTCTGAGCAGTACTTC
TRBV5-4	TRBJ1-2	-	-	CASSLETGYGYTF	TGTGCCAGCAGCTTGGAAACAGGCTATGGCTACACCTTC
TRBV5-8	TRBJ2-4	-	-	CASRGDANGDIQYF	TGTGCCAGCAGGGGAGATGCCAACGGAGACATTCAGTACTTC
TRBV9	TRBJ1-3	-	TRBD1	CASSVFHGRDRGRLAGNTIYF	TGTGCCAGCAGCGTATTTCATGGGAGGGACAGGGGCCGTTTGGCCGGAAACACCATATATTTT
TRBV6-1	TRBJ2-1	-	-	CASSEVTGRGNEQFF	TGTGCCAGCAGTGAAGTTACGGGAAGGGGGAATGAGCAGTTCTTC
TRBV7-2	TRBJ2-3	-	-	CASSLLVLARSTDTQYF	TGTGCCAGCAGCTTGCTGGTGTTAGCGCGGAGCACAGATACGCAGTATTTT
TRBV21-1	TRBJ2-3	-	-	CASKTFPSTYTDTQYF	TGTGCCAGCAAGACTTTCCCCTCCACTTACACAGATACGCAGTATTTT
TRBV7-3	TRBJ1-1	few	-	CASNYRANTEAFF	TGTGCCAGCAACTACAGGGCGAACACTGAAGCTTTCTTT
TRBV7-8	TRBJ1-2	-	TRBD1	CASSFVDRADNGYTF	TGTGCCAGCAGCTTTGTGGACAGGGCGGATAATGGCTACACCTTC
TRBV6-1	TRBJ2-7	-	-	CASFRTASSYEQYF	TGTGCCAGCTTTAGGACAGCAAGCTCCTACGAGCAGTACTTC
TRBV7-9	TRBJ1-4	-	-	CASSLGERGRGEKLFF	TGTGCCAGCAGCTTGGGCGAACGGGGGAGGGGAGAAAAACTGTTTTTT
TRBV6-6	TRBJ1-5	-	-	CASRPEFPFSNQPQHF	TGTGCCAGCAGGCCTGAGTTCCCCTTTAGCAATCAGCCCCAGCATTTT
TRBV27	TRBJ1-5	-	-	CASSRDSYSNQPQHF	TGTGCCAGCAGCCGAGACAGTTATAGCAATCAGCCCCAGCATTTT
TRBV10-2	TRBJ2-1	-	TRBD2	CASSPTSGGEQFF	TGCGCCAGCAGCCCTACTAGCGGGGGGGAGCAGTTCTTC
TRBV19	TRBJ1-1	-	-	CASSMPGWNTEAFF	TGTGCCAGTAGTATGCCAGGCTGGAACACTGAAGCTTTCTTT
TRBV18	TRBJ1-1	-	TRBD1	CASSPNRGDTEAFF	TGTGCCAGCTCACCAAACAGGGGAGACACTGAAGCTTTCTTT
TRBV11-2	TRBJ1-2	-	TRBD1	CASSEGQGGWDYGYTF	TGTGCCAGCAGCGAAGGACAGGGTGGTTGGGACTATGGCTACACCTTC
TRBV5-1	TRBJ2-1	-	-	CASSFGSYNEQFF	TGCGCCAGCAGCTTCGGTTCCTACAATGAGCAGTTCTTC
TRBV14	TRBJ1-1	-	TRBD1	CASSQDKTARDSYTEAFF	TGTGCCAGCAGCCAAGATAAAACCGCCCGGGACAGCTACACTGAAGCTTTCTTT
TRBV5-1	TRBJ2-7	-	TRBD1	CASSRSGTANYEQYF	TGCGCCAGCAGCCGATCCGGGACAGCGAACTACGAGCAGTACTTC
TRBV2	TRBJ2-3	-	TRBD2	CASSRIAGKSDTQYF	TGTGCCAGCAGTCGAATAGCGGGGAAATCAGATACGCAGTATTTT
TRBV7-9	TRBJ2-7	-	-	CASSLAGSYEQYF	TGTGCCAGCAGCTTAGCCGGCTCCTACGAGCAGTACTTC
TRBV18	TRBJ2-7	-	-	CASSPGHYSYEQYF	TGTGCCAGCTCACCGGGACACTACTCCTACGAGCAGTACTTC
TRBV6-5	TRBJ1-2	few	TRBD1	CASSLDRGNNYGYTF	TGTGCCAGCAGTCTGGACAGGGGCAATAACTATGGCTACACCTTC
TRBV10-1	TRBJ1-5	-	TRBD1	CASSKGTANQPQHF	TGCGCCAGCAGTAAGGGGACAGCTAATCAGCCCCAGCATTTT
TRBV15	TRBJ1-3	-	-	CATSRDMGGSGNTIYF	TGTGCCACCAGCAGAGATATGGGGGGATCTGGAAACACCATATATTTT
TRBV18	TRBJ2-4	-	TRBD2	CASSPVRGGLDIQYF	TGTGCCAGCTCACCAGTGCGGGGGGGCCTTGACATTCAGTACTTC
TRBV3-1/TRBV3-2	TRBJ2-7	-	-	CASSQDQRGAGEQYF	TGTGCCAGCAGCCAAGATCAACGGGGGGCGGGCGAGCAGTACTTC
TRBV19	TRBJ1-2	-	-	CASRPGADYGYTF	TGTGCCAGTAGGCCAGGGGCCGACTATGGCTACACCTTC
TRBV6-5	TRBJ2-2	-	-	CASRVGTGELFF	TGTGCCAGTAGAGTCGGGACCGGGGAGCTGTTTTTT
TRBV19	TRBJ2-1	-	TRBD2	CASRQLAGGFNEQFF	TGTGCCAGTCGCCAATTAGCGGGGGGTTTCAATGAGCAGTTCTTC
TRBV7-9	TRBJ2-7	-	TRBD1	CASSSGQGIYEQYF	TGTGCCAGCAGCTCGGGACAGGGGATCTACGAGCAGTACTTC
TRBV9	TRBJ2-2	-	TRBD2	CASSPSMGGFTGELFF	TGTGCCAGCAGCCCATCAATGGGAGGGTTCACCGGGGAGCTGTTTTTT
TRBV6-6	TRBJ2-1	-	TRBD2	CASSLAGGPEQFF	TGTGCCAGCAGCCTAGCGGGGGGGCCGGAGCAGTTCTTC
TRBV5-1	TRBJ2-2	-	TRBD1	CASSSDRSTGELFF	TGCGCCAGCAGCTCGGACAGGAGCACCGGGGAGCTGTTTTTT
TRBV5-4	TRBJ2-1	-	TRBD1	CASSLGQGSHNEQFF	TGTGCCAGCAGCCTAGGACAGGGGTCCCACAATGAGCAGTTCTTC
TRBV29-1	TRBJ2-3	-	TRBD2	CSVHKRGPDTQYF	TGCAGCGTTCATAAGCGGGGGCCAGATACGCAGTATTTT
TRBV5-1	TRBJ2-6	-	-	CASSLHLSGANVLTF	TGCGCCAGCAGTTTACACCTCTCTGGGGCCAACGTCCTGACTTTC
TRBV2	TRBJ1-5	once	-	CASSLSGEFNQPQHF	TGTGCCAGCAGTTTGTCAGGGGAGTTCAATCAGCCCCAGCATTTT
TRBV6-5	TRBJ1-3	-	-	CATRGVYGNTIYF	TGTGCCACCCGGGGGGTTTACGGAAACACCATATATTTT